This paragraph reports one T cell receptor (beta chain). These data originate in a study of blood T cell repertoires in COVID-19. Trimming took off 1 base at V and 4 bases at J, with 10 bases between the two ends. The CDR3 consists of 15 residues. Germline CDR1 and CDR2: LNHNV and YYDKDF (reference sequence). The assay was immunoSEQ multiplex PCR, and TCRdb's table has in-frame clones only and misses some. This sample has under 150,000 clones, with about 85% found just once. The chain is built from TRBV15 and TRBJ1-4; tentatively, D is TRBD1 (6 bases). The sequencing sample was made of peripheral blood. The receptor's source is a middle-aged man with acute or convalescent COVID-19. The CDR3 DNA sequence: TGTGCCACCAGCAGAGCCCGACAGGATAATGAAAAACTGTTTTTT. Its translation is CATSRARQDNEKLFF.